The 9 T cell receptor beta chains below were found in one sample sequenced in a study of early T cells in non-severe SARS-CoV-2 infection. TCRdb reprocessed the 5' RACE reads with MiXCR, giving one entry per CDR3 protein. The sample gives 70,000 to 90,000 distinct CDR3 sequences, roughly 16% of which show up once; about 12% is in the top ten. Sequencing was done on a sample of whole blood. The receptors derive from an adult who was a healthcare worker with PCR-confirmed SARS-CoV-2 infection or an uninfected control (not recorded which).

The chain is built from TRBV29-1 and TRBJ2-1; perhaps TRBD2 as D (7 bases). Trimming left V 7 bases short and J 4 bases short, with 17 bases between. Germline V gene lookup returns CDR1 SQVTM and CDR2 ANQGSEA. The CDR3 has 14 residues. The CDR3 DNA sequence: TGCAGCGCGAGGGCGGGGGCGAAATACAATGAGCAGTTCTTC. It yields the protein CSARAGAKYNEQFF.

This clonotype has more than one count but fewer than ten. This chain links TRBV6-2 or TRBV6-3 with TRBJ1-1; 7 bases line up with TRBD1. The length of the CDR3 is 15 residues. The germline V gene encodes CDR1 MNHEY and CDR2 SVGEGT. The trim removed 0 bases at V and 1 base at J, leaving 2 bases unmatched. The CDR3 loop reads CASSYSRGRNTEAFF. Written as DNA, the CDR3 is TGTGCCAGCAGTTACTCGAGGGGGCGGAACACTGAAGCTTTCTTT.

This clonotype has only a few counts. The rearrangement joins TRBV9 to TRBJ2-1; D may correspond to TRBD1 or TRBD2 (6 bases each). This CDR3 spans 16 amino acids. The V end lost 0 bases, the J end lost 12 bases, and 22 bases lay between the germline ends. Germline values: CDR1 SGDLS, CDR2 YYNGEE. This CDR3 is CASSVARAAGRTVQFF. The CDR3 bases are TGTGCCAGCAGCGTAGCTCGGGCGGCGGGGCGGACAGTGCAGTTCTTC.

V is TRBV7-2 and J is TRBJ2-7; 12 positions match TRBD2. V dropped 8 bases and J dropped 3; count of bases not matched to a gene: 14. Per germline, CDR1 SGHTA and CDR2 FQGNSA. The CDR3 has 17 residues. The chain's CDR3 is CASSSSPLAGGFYEQYF. The CDR3 DNA reads as TGTGCCAGCTCTTCCTCCCCACTAGCGGGAGGCTTCTACGAGCAGTACTTC.

In its sample, this clonotype was seen a few times. This chain uses TRBV20-1 with TRBJ2-7; TRBD1 aligns across 10 bases. V lost 6 bases, J lost 0 bases, and 5 bases stayed unmatched. The CDR3 covers 14 residues. Looked up from germline, CDR1 is DFQATT and CDR2 is SNEGSKA (reference sequence). CDR3 sequence (DNA): TGCAGTGCGCCGGACAGGGGGAGCTCCTACGAGCAGTACTTC. Its protein is CSAPDRGSSYEQYF.

This chain links TRBV7-9 with TRBJ2-7, with 11 nucleotides matching TRBD1. Germline loops: CDR1 SEHNR, CDR2 FQNEAQ (reference sequence). J was trimmed by 3 bases and V by 3 bases; bases with no gene match: 4. The CDR3 is 15 residues long. Here the CDR3 DNA reads TGTGCCAGCAGCTTTCCGGGACAGGGGGACTACGAGCAGTACTTC. Translation: CASSFPGQGDYEQYF.

This clonotype has a count of ten or more. V gene TRBV5-4 combines with J gene TRBJ1-4, with 8 bases matching TRBD1. The V gene's germline CDR1 is SGHNT and CDR2 YYREEE (reference sequence). V lost 5 bases, J lost 3 bases, and 3 bases stayed unmatched. The CDR3 length is 14 residues. The CDR3 nucleotides are TGTGCCAGCAGTCAGGGGGCGGCTAATGAAAAACTGTTTTTT. This codes for CASSQGAANEKLFF.

The chain is built from TRBV20-1 and TRBJ1-1, with 9 bases aligning to TRBD1. The CDR3 extends over 13 amino acids. V lost 7 bases and J lost 1; bases outside the gene matches: 4. Germline-derived CDR1 and CDR2 are DFQATT and SNEGSKA (reference sequence). The chain's CDR3 is CSVRTGANTEAFF. The CDR3 bases are TGCAGTGTTAGGACAGGGGCGAACACTGAAGCTTTCTTT.

J is TRBJ2-7 and V is TRBV2; 9 bases fit TRBD2. V trimming: 7 bases; J trimming: 6 bases; junction bases outside the gene matches: 10. The CDR3 extends over 14 amino acids. Germline V gives CDR1 SNHLY, CDR2 FYNNEI. DNA of the CDR3: TGTGCCAGCATGGTAGCGGGAGTAAGAGGCGAGCAGTACTTC. It encodes CASMVAGVRGEQYF.